A selection of T cell receptor beta chains follows, all from one sample in a study of blood T cells in healthy people across ages. From the 5' RACE reads, TCRdb called clonotypes with MiXCR, one entry per CDR3 protein. This sample yields about 1.8 million distinct CDR3 sequences, of which roughly 49% are seen a single time; roughly 2.1% belongs to the top ten. Material for sequencing was blood. The receptors derive from a woman between 40 and 50 years old in good health. The CDR3 runs from the conserved cysteine through the conserved F or W. The D gene is left open where the match is weak. The size of a clone is reported for some rows only, either as once, few or many, or as a class for expanded clones.

j_call clone_size v_call d_call cdr3_aa cdr3_nt
TRBJ2-7 few TRBV7-2 . CASRIPQTEQYF TGTGCCAGCAGAATACCCCAGACCGAGCAGTACTTC
TRBJ2-3 . TRBV7-9 TRBD1 CASSTGTDTDTQYF TGTGCCAGCAGCACCGGGACAGATACAGATACGCAGTATTTT
TRBJ2-1 few TRBV5-1 . CASCAGTQSYEQFF TGCGCCAGCTGTGCCGGGACTCAGAGCTATGAGCAGTTCTTC
TRBJ2-3 . TRBV20-1 . CSARDSAASTDTQYF TGCAGTGCTAGAGATTCAGCGGCTAGCACAGATACGCAGTATTTT
TRBJ1-5 few TRBV20-1 . CSGGDSNQPQHF TGCAGTGGGGGGGATAGCAATCAGCCCCAGCATTTT
TRBJ2-7 few TRBV20-1 . CSASGPGGEQYF TGCAGTGCCTCGGGACCGGGTGGAGAGCAGTACTTC
TRBJ2-1 . TRBV7-8 . CASTLDTSSYNEQFF TGTGCCAGCACCTTGGACACTTCCTCCTACAATGAGCAGTTCTTC
TRBJ2-5 many TRBV10-3 . CAISGGGETQYF TGTGCCATCAGTGGGGGAGGAGAGACCCAGTACTTC
TRBJ2-5 few TRBV20-1 . CSGGGTLQETQYF TGCAGTGGTGGCGGAACTTTACAAGAGACCCAGTACTTC
TRBJ1-3 . TRBV7-2 . CASTATGNTIYF TGTGCCAGCACCGCGACCGGAAACACCATATATTTT
TRBJ2-7 . TRBV11-2 . CASGPYGQSSSYEQYF TGTGCCAGCGGACCCTATGGACAGTCGAGCTCCTACGAGCAGTACTTC
TRBJ2-3 . TRBV11-2 . CASRLVGLQARTDTQYF TGTGCCAGCAGGCTAGTCGGGCTCCAGGCTCGCACAGATACGCAGTATTTT
TRBJ2-3 . TRBV6-2/TRBV6-3 TRBD2 CASSYYGLAAGPDTQYF TGTGCCAGCAGTTACTACGGACTAGCGGCGGGCCCAGATACGCAGTATTTT
TRBJ1-1 . TRBV18 . CASRDTNTEAFF TGTGCCAGCCGGGATACAAACACTGAAGCTTTCTTT
TRBJ2-7 . TRBV6-2/TRBV6-3 TRBD1 CASSHDRGGSYEQYF TGTGCCAGCAGTCACGACAGGGGAGGATCCTACGAGCAGTACTTC
TRBJ2-4 . TRBV6-5 . CASSPPLNLAKNIQYF TGTGCCAGCAGTCCCCCCCTGAACCTAGCCAAAAACATTCAGTACTTC
TRBJ2-4 . TRBV20-1 TRBD2 CSAAMTSGLAKNIQYF TGCAGTGCCGCGATGACTAGCGGGTTGGCCAAAAACATTCAGTACTTC
TRBJ2-5 few TRBV7-2 . CASSLAWGLGQETQYF TGTGCCAGCAGCTTAGCCTGGGGGCTAGGACAAGAGACCCAGTACTTC
TRBJ2-7 . TRBV20-1 TRBD1 CSARDSTGASYEQYF TGCAGTGCTAGAGACTCGACAGGGGCCAGCTACGAGCAGTACTTC
TRBJ1-6 few TRBV7-8 . CASSLEGMGSPLHF TGTGCCAGCAGCTTAGAGGGGATGGGATCACCCCTCCACTTT
TRBJ2-3 few TRBV27 TRBD1 CASSIGQGAVDTQYF TGTGCCAGCAGCATAGGGCAGGGGGCAGTAGATACGCAGTATTTT
TRBJ1-6 . TRBV9 . CASSAEGRRSSYNSPLHF TGTGCCAGCAGCGCCGAGGGGCGGAGGAGCTCCTATAATTCACCCCTCCACTTT
TRBJ2-5 . TRBV6-6 TRBD2 CASSYSSSGREETQYF TGTGCCAGCAGTTACTCATCAAGCGGGAGAGAAGAGACCCAGTACTTC
TRBJ2-1 . TRBV9 TRBD1 CASSLGDRAFPNEQFF TGTGCCAGCAGCTTGGGGGACAGGGCATTTCCAAATGAGCAGTTCTTC
TRBJ2-1 few TRBV7-3 TRBD1 CASSSEGQGSYNEQFF TGTGCCAGCAGCTCTGAGGGACAGGGCTCCTACAATGAGCAGTTCTTC
TRBJ2-7 few TRBV9 TRBD1 CASSVLPGQGDYEQYF TGTGCCAGCAGCGTACTGCCGGGACAGGGGGACTACGAGCAGTACTTC
TRBJ2-5 few TRBV5-5 . CASSLDSLYQETQYF TGTGCCAGCAGCTTGGACAGTTTGTACCAAGAGACCCAGTACTTC
TRBJ1-1 once TRBV12-3/TRBV12-4 . CANSESPGNTEAFF TGTGCCAACAGCGAGAGTCCTGGGAACACTGAAGCTTTCTTT
TRBJ2-4 . TRBV13 TRBD1 CASSWDRQNIQYF TGTGCCAGCAGCTGGGACAGACAAAACATTCAGTACTTC
TRBJ2-1 . TRBV7-2 TRBD1 CASSLVTGGSSEQFF TGTGCCAGCAGCTTAGTTACAGGGGGCTCGAGTGAGCAGTTCTTC
TRBJ2-4 . TRBV27 TRBD2 CASSSMGLAGGNSKNIQYF TGTGCCAGCAGTTCAATGGGACTAGCGGGGGGAAATAGCAAAAACATTCAGTACTTC
TRBJ1-2 . TRBV28 . CASSFSGHYGYTF TGTGCCAGCAGTTTCTCAGGGCACTATGGCTACACCTTC
TRBJ2-6 . TRBV7-2 TRBD2 CASSKLAGSSGANVLTF TGTGCCAGCAGCAAACTAGCGGGGAGCTCTGGGGCCAACGTCCTGACTTTC
TRBJ1-4 . TRBV11-2 . CASTLTTTNEKLFF TGTGCCAGCACCCTCACTACAACTAATGAAAAACTGTTTTTT
TRBJ2-1 . TRBV20-1 . CRATGREGQYEQFF TGCCGTGCTACAGGGCGCGAGGGGCAATATGAGCAGTTCTTC
TRBJ1-6 . TRBV20-1 . CSAGQGMEASPLHF TGCAGTGCTGGGCAGGGGATGGAGGCTTCACCCCTCCACTTT
TRBJ2-3 . TRBV20-1 TRBD2 CSALAGVGGPDTQYF TGCAGTGCTCTAGCGGGGGTAGGTGGGCCAGATACGCAGTATTTT
TRBJ1-5 . TRBV27 . CASSLTGGQGFNQPQHF TGTGCCAGCAGTTTAACGGGCGGTCAGGGTTTCAATCAGCCCCAGCATTTT
TRBJ1-5 . TRBV28 . CASSFRDGGHQPQHF TGTGCCAGCAGCTTTAGGGACGGTGGGCATCAGCCCCAGCATTTT
TRBJ2-1 few TRBV28 TRBD2 CASSQSGGFKEQFF TGTGCCAGCAGTCAGAGCGGGGGTTTCAAAGAGCAGTTCTTC
TRBJ1-4 . TRBV20-1 . CSARSGPTNEKLFF TGCAGTGCTAGGTCGGGGCCCACTAATGAAAAACTGTTTTTT
TRBJ2-3 . TRBV4-1 . CASSQDRAGSTDTQYF TGCGCCAGCAGCCAAGACCGCGCGGGGAGCACAGATACGCAGTATTTT
TRBJ1-6 once TRBV20-1 . CSARGPSPLHF TGCAGTGCTAGAGGTCCCTCACCCCTCCACTTT
TRBJ1-2 . TRBV5-1 . CASRVPARGYTF TGCGCCAGCAGGGTCCCGGCGCGAGGCTACACCTTC
TRBJ2-1 . TRBV10-3 TRBD2 CAIRETSLTSPYNEQFF TGTGCCATCAGGGAGACTAGCCTGACGAGCCCCTACAATGAGCAGTTCTTC
TRBJ2-5 . TRBV15 TRBD2 CATSGRRTSGEETQYF TGTGCCACCAGCGGCCGAAGGACTAGCGGAGAAGAGACCCAGTACTTC
TRBJ2-7 . TRBV29-1 . CSVVKGSNEQYF TGCAGCGTTGTCAAGGGTAGTAATGAGCAGTACTTC
TRBJ2-3 . TRBV9 . CASSAQGLGTDTQYF TGTGCCAGCAGTGCACAGGGTCTCGGCACAGATACGCAGTATTTT
TRBJ2-5 once TRBV4-3 TRBD1 CASSQGPGQGIVETQYF TGCGCCAGCAGCCAAGGCCCGGGACAGGGGATCGTGGAGACCCAGTACTTC
TRBJ2-3 . TRBV6-2/TRBV6-3 . CASSLDRYTQYF TGTGCCAGCAGTTTAGACAGGTATACGCAGTATTTT
TRBJ2-7 . TRBV7-2 . CASSLAYDSYEQYF TGTGCCAGCAGCTTAGCGTACGACTCCTACGAGCAGTACTTC
TRBJ2-4 . TRBV6-2/TRBV6-3 TRBD1 CASSYHPRGPRNIQYF TGTGCCAGCAGTTACCATCCCAGGGGGCCCAGGAACATTCAGTACTTC
TRBJ1-2 . TRBV14 TRBD1 CASRPRDRGGVYYGYTF TGTGCCAGCAGACCCAGGGACAGGGGAGGCGTATACTATGGCTACACCTTC
TRBJ2-1 few TRBV29-1 . CSVGGRLSDEQFF TGCAGCGTGGGTGGACGGCTCTCAGATGAGCAGTTCTTC
TRBJ2-3 few TRBV24-1 TRBD2 CATERAGGQTDTQYF TGTGCCACGGAAAGAGCGGGGGGGCAGACAGATACGCAGTATTTT
TRBJ2-3 few TRBV12-5 . CASGFAGRTDTQYF TGTGCTAGTGGTTTTGCAGGGCGCACAGATACGCAGTATTTT
TRBJ2-1 . TRBV12-3/TRBV12-4 . CASSFTGGSYNEQFF TGTGCCAGCAGTTTCACTGGGGGGTCCTACAATGAGCAGTTCTTC